This paragraph covers one T cell receptor (beta chain) sequence. What this receptor recognizes is not known. The input lacks base qualities; no much larger clone sits a single base away. Library method: the immunoSEQ multiplex PCR assay. Following the manufacturer's protocol, the hsTCRB Kit was used to amplify rearranged TCR beta chain sequences. Sequencing of TCRB libraries was carried out on an Illumina MiSeq. Processing in the source paper ran as follows. The kit vendor's proprietary platform handled demultiplexing, trimming and gene mapping. In TCRdb, the immuneACCESS table is reduced to in-frame sequences with V and J assigned. These tables do not hold every clone; where another copy was compared, an unresolved V gene accounts for under half, and the others remain unexplained. The D gene and trimming were derived from the DNA, and the V and J assignments and clone size from that table. The sample table holds tens of thousands of clones, of which about 61% were seen once. The ten biggest clones cover 4.8% of the sample.

The sample originates from a study of a mutant IDH1 vaccine in newly diagnosed glioma (dated by TCRdb to the early 2020s). Study-level background: Vaccination began 4-6 weeks after radiotherapy alone, or alongside temozolomide cycles in the chemotherapy-containing groups. Of the 25 to 35 treated patients, 62.5% were male and approximately 40% were female, and a mean age of roughly 40 years was recorded. Prior to enrollment, standard therapy consisting of radiotherapy alone, temozolomide alone, or radiochemotherapy with temozolomide had been administered to patients, with the combination being received by most patients. Visit V12 was the week-35 safety follow-up and visit V13 was the week-47 end of study. Peripheral blood was collected at six visits: V03 (baseline), V05, V07, V10, V12 and V13. Longitudinal TCRB deep sequencing was done for fewer than 30 treated patients, wherever samples were available for exploratory analyses. Here is what the overall study found, with its caveats: The authors noted that analyses of patient blood samples could not be reproduced because of sample limitations. Vaccine-induced immune responses across multiple MHC alleles were detected in approximately 94% of patients. Changes in the top peripheral T cell clonotypes picked up by TCRB sequencing did not appear to be linked to pseudoprogression. Availability determined which PBMC samples were chosen for TCRB deep sequencing.

Interpreted using the paper, the time point label stands for: week 47, end of study. A 20-mer mutant IDH1 peptide at 300 micrograms in Montanide made up each vaccine dose, which was injected subcutaneously together with topical imiquimod. Patients were given eight vaccinations, in weeks 1, 3, 5, 7, 11, 15, 19 and 23, which matched visits V03 through V10. All donors had newly diagnosed IDH1-mutant astrocytomas of WHO grade 3 or 4 that showed loss of nuclear ATRX. The samples were drawn from NOA16, a multicentre, single-arm, open-label phase I trial in Germany that tested a mutant IDH1 peptide vaccine in humans for the first time. Genomic DNA for TCRB sequencing was extracted from EDTA blood using the DNeasy Blood and Tissue Kit. The clonotype was recovered from a man between 35 and 55 years old with glioma. Some clones in this sample may be carry-over from other donors' samples. The starting material was peripheral blood mononuclear cells (PBMCs), obtained from a glioma patient whose treatment included an IDH1 peptide vaccine.

CDR3 region: CASSGRARSGYSNQPQHF. The nucleotide sequence is TGTGCCAGCAGTGGGAGGGCCCGGTCCGGGTATAGCAATCAGCCCCAGCATTTT. The rearranged segments are TRBV6-4 and TRBJ1-5, with the identity of the D gene unclear. V is shortened by 4 bases, J by 0 bases, and the region joining them spans 19 bases. Based on the germline V gene, the CDR1 and CDR2 sequences are MRHNA and SNTAGT. Reading from cysteine to phenylalanine, the CDR3 counts 18 amino acids. This entry keeps only the CDR3 DNA: 54 bases, framed from base 1.